This entry features one T cell receptor (beta chain) sequence. These data come from a study of blood T cell repertoires in COVID-19. CDR1 and CDR2 (germline): SGHRS, YFSETQ. Trimming removed 7 bases from V and 0 bases from J; junction bases left unmatched: 4. CDR3 size: 14 residues. Assay used: immunoSEQ multiplex PCR; TCRdb lists only in-frame clones, some missing. The data contain some 270,000 clones, around 89% of them singletons. The sequencing sample was made of peripheral blood. This rearrangement joins TRBV5-1 to TRBJ2-1; the match to TRBD1 covers 7 bases. This receptor was identified in a man younger than 40 with acute or convalescent COVID-19. The CDR3 loop reads CASGRDSSYNEQFF. Written as DNA, the CDR3 is TGCGCCAGCGGCCGGGACAGCTCCTACAATGAGCAGTTCTTC. Drawing the rest from reference TRBV5-1 and TRBJ2-1, the complete variable domain is KAGVTQTPRYLIKTRGQQVTLSCSPISGHRSVSWYQQTPGQGLQFLFEYFSETQRNKGNFPGRFSGRQFSNSRSEMNVSTLELGDSALYLCASGRDSSYNEQFFGPGTRLTVL.